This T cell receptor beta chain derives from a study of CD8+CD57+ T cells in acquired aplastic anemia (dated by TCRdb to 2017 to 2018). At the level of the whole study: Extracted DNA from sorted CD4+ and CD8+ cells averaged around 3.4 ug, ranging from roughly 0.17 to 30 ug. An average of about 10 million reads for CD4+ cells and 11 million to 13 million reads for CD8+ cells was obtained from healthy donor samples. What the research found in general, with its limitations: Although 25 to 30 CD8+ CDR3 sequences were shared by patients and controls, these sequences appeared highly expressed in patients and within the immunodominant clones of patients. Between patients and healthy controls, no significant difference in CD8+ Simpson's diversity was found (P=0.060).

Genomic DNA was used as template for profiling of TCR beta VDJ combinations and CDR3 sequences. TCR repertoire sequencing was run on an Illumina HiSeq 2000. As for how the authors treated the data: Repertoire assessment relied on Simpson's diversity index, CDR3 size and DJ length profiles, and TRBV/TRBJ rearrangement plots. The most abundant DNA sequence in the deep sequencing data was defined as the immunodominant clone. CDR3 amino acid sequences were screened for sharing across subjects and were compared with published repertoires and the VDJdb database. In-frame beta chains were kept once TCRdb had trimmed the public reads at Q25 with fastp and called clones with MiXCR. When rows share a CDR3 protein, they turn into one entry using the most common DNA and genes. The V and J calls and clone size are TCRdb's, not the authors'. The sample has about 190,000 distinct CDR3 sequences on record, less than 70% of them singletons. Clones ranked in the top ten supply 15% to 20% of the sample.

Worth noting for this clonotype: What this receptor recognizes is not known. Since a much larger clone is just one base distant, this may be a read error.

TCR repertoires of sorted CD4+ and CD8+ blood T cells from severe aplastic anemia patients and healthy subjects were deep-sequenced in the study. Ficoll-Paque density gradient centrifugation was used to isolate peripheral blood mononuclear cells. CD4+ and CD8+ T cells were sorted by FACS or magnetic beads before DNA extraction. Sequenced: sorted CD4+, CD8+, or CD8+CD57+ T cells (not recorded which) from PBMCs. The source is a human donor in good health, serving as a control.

The CDR3 corresponds to CASSYSLGGRNTGAFF. DNA sequence: TGTGCCAGCAGTTACTCGCTAGGAGGGAGGAACACTGGAGCTTTCTTT. The receptor chain draws on TRBV6-5 and TRBJ1-1; the D gene identity is not certain. The CDR3 measures 16 amino acids from cysteine to phenylalanine. This entry keeps only the CDR3 DNA: 48 bases, framed from base 1. CDR1 MNHEY and CDR2 SVGAGI were looked up in the germline V gene.